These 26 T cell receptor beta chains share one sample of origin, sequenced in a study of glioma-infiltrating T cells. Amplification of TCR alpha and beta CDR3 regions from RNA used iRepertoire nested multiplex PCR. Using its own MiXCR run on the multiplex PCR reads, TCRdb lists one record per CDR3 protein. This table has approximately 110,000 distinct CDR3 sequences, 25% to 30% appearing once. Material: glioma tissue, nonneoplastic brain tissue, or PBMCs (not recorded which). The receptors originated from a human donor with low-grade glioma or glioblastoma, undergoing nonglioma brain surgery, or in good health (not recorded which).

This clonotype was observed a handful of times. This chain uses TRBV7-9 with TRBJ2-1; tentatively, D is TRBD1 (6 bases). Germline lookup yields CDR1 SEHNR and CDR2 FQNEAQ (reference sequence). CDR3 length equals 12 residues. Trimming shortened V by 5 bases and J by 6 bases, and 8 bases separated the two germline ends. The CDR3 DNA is TGTGCCAGCAGCCCGGACAGCAATGAGCAGTTCTTC. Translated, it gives CASSPDSNEQFF.

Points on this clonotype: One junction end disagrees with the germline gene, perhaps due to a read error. CDR3 DNA sequence: TGTTCCAGCAGTGAATTTCGTAGCAATCAGCCCCAGCATTTT. Its translation: CSSSEFRSNQPQHF. The V call is TRBV6-6, the J call TRBJ1-5, with no clear D. CDR3 length equals 14 residues. CDR1 MNHNY and CDR2 SVGAGI come from the germline V gene (reference sequence).

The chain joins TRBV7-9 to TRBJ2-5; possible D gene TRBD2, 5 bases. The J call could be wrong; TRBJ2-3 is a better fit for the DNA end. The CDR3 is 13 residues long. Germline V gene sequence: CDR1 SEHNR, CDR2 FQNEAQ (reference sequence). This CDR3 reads CASTPTVGSTQYF. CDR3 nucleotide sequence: TGTGCCAGCACCCCGACGGTAGGGAGTACGCAGTATTTT.

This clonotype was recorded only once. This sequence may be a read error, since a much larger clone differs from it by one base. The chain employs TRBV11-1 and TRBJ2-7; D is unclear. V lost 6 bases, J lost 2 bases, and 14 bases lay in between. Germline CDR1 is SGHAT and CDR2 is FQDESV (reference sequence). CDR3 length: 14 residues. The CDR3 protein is CASRLLDITYEQYF. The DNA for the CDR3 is TGTGCCAGCAGATTATTAGACATAACCTACGAGCAGTACTTC.

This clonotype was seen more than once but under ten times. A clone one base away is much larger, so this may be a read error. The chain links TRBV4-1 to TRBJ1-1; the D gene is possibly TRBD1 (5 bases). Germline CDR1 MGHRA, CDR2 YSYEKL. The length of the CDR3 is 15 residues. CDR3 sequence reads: CASSQGDGSPTDAFF. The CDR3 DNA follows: TGCGCCAGCAGCCAAGGGGACGGATCCCCTACTGATGCTTTCTTT.

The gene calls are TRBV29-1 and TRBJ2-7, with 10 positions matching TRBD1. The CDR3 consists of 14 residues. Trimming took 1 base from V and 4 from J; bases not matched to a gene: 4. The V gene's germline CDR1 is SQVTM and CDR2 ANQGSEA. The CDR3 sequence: CSVEGQGARYEQYF. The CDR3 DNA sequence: TGCAGCGTTGAAGGACAGGGGGCGCGGTACGAGCAGTACTTC.

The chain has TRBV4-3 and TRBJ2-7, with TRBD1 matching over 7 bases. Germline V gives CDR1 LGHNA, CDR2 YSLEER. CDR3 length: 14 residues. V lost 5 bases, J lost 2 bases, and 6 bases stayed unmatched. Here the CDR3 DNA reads TGCGCCAGCAGCTTCCGGGACAGCACCTACGAGCAGTACTTC. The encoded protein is CASSFRDSTYEQYF.

In nucleotides, the CDR3 is TGTGTTAGCAGTTACAGGACAGGGGGCAGCTCCTACGAGCAGTACTTC. Translation gives CVSSYRTGGSSYEQYF. The chain links TRBV6-5 to TRBJ2-7, with 11 bases matching TRBD1. This CDR3 is built from 16 residues. The germline V gene has CDR1 MNHEY and CDR2 SVGAGI.

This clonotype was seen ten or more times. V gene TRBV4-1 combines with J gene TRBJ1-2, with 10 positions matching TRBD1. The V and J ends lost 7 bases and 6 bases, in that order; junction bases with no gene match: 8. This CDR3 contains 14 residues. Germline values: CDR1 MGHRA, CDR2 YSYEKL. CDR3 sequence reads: CASTRTGGKDGYTF. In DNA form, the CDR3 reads TGCGCCAGCACCCGGACAGGGGGGAAAGATGGCTACACCTTC.

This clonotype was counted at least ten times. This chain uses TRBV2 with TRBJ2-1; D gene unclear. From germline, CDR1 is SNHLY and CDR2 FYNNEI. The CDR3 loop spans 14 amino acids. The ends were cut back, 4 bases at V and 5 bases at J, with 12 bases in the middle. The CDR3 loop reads CASSVLWVNNEQFF. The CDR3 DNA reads TGTGCCAGCAGTGTACTCTGGGTCAACAATGAGCAGTTCTTC.

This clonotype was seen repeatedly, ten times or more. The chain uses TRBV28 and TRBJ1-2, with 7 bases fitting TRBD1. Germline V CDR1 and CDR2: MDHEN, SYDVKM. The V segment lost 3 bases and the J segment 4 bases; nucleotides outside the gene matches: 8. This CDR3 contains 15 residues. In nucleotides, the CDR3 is TGTGCCAGCAGTTTTTTACAGGGGCTCAGCTATGGCTACACCTTC. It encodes CASSFLQGLSYGYTF.

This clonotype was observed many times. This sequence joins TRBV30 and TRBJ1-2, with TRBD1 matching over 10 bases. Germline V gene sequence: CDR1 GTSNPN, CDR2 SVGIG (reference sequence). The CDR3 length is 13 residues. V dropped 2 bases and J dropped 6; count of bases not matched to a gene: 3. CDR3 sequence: CAWSPGTGDGYTF. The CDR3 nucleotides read TGTGCCTGGAGTCCCGGGACAGGGGATGGCTACACCTTC.

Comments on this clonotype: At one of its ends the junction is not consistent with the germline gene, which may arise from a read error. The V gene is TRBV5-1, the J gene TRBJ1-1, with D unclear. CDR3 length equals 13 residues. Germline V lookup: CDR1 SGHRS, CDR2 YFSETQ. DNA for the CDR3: TGCGCCAGCAGCAGACGGCTGAACACTGAAGCTTTTTTT. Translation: CASSRRLNTEAFF.

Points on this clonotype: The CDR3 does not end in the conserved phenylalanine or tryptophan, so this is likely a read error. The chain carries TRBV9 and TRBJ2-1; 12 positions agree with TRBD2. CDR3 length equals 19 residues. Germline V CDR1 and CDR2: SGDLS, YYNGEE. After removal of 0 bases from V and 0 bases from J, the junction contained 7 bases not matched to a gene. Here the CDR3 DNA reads TGTGCCAGCAGCGTAGTAGAGACTAGCGGGAGTTTCTCCTACAATGAGCAGTTCTCC. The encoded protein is CASSVVETSGSFSYNEQFS.

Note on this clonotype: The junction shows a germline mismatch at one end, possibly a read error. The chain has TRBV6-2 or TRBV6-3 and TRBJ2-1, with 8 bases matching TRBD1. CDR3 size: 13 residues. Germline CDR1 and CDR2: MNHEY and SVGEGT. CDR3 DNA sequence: TGTTCCACAGCAGGGGGCCAGTTTAATGAGCAGTGCTTC. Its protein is CSTAGGQFNEQCF.

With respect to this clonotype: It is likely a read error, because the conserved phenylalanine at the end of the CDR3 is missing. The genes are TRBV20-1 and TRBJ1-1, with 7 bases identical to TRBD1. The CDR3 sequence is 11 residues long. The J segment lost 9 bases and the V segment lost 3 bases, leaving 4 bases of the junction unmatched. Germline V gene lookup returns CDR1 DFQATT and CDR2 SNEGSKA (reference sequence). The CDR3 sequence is CSARTGNKAFC. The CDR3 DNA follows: TGCAGTGCTAGGACAGGGAATAAAGCTTTCTGT.

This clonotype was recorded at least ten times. CDR3 DNA: TGTGCCAGCAGCTCCCAAAGCGGGGCTAGCAATCAGCCCCAGCATTTT. Its protein product is CASSSQSGASNQPQHF. This rearrangement joins TRBV7-2 to TRBJ1-5, with D maybe TRBD1 (5 bases). CDR1 and CDR2 from the germline V gene are SGHTA and FQGNSA. With 4 bases removed from V and 0 bases from J, the gap between germline ends came to 13 bases. The CDR3 is 16 residues long. Filled out from reference TRBV7-2 and TRBJ1-5, the complete variable domain reads GAGVSQSPSNKVTEKGKDVELRCDPISGHTALYWYRQSLGQGLEFLIYFQGNSAPDKSGLPSDRFSAERTGGSVSTLTIQRTQQEDSAVYLCASSSQSGASNQPQHFGDGTRLSIL.

The CDR3 reads CSVAGSSYNEQFF. The CDR3 DNA follows: TGCAGCGTTGCCGGGAGCTCCTACAATGAGCAGTTCTTC. The gene calls are TRBV29-1 and TRBJ2-1; tentative D call: TRBD2 (6 bases). This CDR3 has 13 residues. Germline values: CDR1 SQVTM, CDR2 ANQGSEA. V gave up 4 bases and J gave up 0 bases, with 7 bases separating them.

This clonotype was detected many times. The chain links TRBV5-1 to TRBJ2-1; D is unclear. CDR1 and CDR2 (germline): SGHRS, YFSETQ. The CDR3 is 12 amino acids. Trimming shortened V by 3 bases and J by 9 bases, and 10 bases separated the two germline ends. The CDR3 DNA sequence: TGCGCCAGCAGCTACGAACGCCGTGAGCAGTTCTTC. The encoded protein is CASSYERREQFF.

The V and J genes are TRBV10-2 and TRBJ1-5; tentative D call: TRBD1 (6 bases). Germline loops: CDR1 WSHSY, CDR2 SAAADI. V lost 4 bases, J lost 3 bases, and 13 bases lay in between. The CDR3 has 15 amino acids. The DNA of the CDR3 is TGCGCCAGCAGTGCTTCAGGACAGTACAATCAGCCCCAGCATTTT. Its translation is CASSASGQYNQPQHF.

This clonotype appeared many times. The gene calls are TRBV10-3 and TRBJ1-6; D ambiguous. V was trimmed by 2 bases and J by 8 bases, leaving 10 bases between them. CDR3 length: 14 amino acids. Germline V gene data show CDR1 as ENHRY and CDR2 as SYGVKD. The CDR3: CAISERDTDSPLHF. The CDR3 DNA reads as TGTGCCATCAGTGAGAGGGATACGGATTCACCCCTCCACTTT.

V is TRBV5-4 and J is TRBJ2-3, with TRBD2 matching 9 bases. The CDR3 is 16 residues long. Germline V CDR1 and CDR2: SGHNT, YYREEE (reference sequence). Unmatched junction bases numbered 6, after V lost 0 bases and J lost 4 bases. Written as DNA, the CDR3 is TGTGCCAGCAGCTTGGGCCGCGGGGGGGCCGCAGATACGCAGTATTTT. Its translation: CASSLGRGGAADTQYF.

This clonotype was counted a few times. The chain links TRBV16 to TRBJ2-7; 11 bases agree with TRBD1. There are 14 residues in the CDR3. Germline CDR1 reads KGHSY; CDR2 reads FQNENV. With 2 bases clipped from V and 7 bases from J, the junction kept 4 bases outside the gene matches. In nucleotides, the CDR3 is TGTGCCAGCAGCCAAGGACAGGGGGCGGAGGAGCAGTACTTC. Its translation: CASSQGQGAEEQYF.

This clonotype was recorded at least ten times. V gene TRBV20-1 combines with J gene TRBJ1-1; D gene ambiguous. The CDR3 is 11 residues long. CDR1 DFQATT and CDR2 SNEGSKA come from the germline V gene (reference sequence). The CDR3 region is CSLWWDTEAFF. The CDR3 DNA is TGCAGCCTTTGGTGGGACACTGAAGCTTTCTTT.

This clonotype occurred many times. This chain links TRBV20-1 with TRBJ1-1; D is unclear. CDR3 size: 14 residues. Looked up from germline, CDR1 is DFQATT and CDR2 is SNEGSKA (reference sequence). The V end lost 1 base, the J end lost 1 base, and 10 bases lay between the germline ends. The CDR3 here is CSARGAGWNTEAFF. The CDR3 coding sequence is TGCAGTGCTAGAGGGGCAGGATGGAACACTGAAGCTTTCTTT.

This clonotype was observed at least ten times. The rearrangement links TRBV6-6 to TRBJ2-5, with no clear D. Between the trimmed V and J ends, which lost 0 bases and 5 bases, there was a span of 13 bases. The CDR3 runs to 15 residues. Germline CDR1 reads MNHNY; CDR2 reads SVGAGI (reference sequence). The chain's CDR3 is CASSYSRKELETQYF. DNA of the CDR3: TGTGCCAGCAGTTACTCGAGGAAGGAGCTGGAGACCCAGTACTTC.